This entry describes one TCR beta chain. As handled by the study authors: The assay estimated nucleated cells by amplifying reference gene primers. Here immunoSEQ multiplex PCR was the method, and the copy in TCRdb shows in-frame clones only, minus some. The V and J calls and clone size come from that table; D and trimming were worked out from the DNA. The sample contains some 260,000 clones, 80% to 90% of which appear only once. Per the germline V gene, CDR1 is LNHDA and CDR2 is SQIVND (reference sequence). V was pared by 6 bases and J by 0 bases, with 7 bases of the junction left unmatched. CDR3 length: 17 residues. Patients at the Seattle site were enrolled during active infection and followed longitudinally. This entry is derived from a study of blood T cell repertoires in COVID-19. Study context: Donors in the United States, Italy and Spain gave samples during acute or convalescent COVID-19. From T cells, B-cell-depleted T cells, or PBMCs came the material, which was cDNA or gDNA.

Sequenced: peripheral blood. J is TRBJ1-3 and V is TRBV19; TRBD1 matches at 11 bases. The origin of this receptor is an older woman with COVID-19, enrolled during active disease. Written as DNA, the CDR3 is TGTGCCAGTAGACGGGACAGGGGGTCCCTCTCTGGAAACACCATATATTTT. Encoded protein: CASRRDRGSLSGNTIYF.